This TCR beta chain appears in the sequencing data of a study of shared clonotypes between healthy human individuals. Findings and limits, study-wide: The researchers took only blood, and tissue repertoires probably look different.

V was pared by 6 bases and J by 6 bases, with 11 bases between. CDR3 length equals 12 residues. Germline CDR1 reads SNHLY; CDR2 reads FYNNEI. Original data processing: Owing to the provision of junction-only sequences devoid of quality scores by immunoSEQ, filtering differed. The repertoire was sequenced with immunoSEQ multiplex PCR; TCRdb's copy has only in-frame clones and lacks some. V and J calls plus clone size are reproduced from that table; the DNA served to infer D and trimming. The sample consists of some 1,100,000 clones, approximately 80% of them appearing once. In the case of this clone: What it binds is unknown.

The TCR comes from a man younger than 30 in good health. Some clones in this sample may be carry-over from other donors' samples. The rearrangement joins TRBV2 to TRBJ2-5; the D gene is possibly TRBD1 (5 bases). The specimen sequenced was memory CD4+ T cells from PBMCs. As to subset: CD45RA-negative fraction. The CDR3 nucleotides read TGTGCCAGCAGCGCAGGGATACAGACCCAGTACTTC. Its translation: CASSAGIQTQYF. The full variable domain, with the rest looked up from reference TRBV2 and TRBJ2-5, is EPEVTQTPSHQVTQMGQEVILRCVPISNHLYFYWYRQILGQKVEFLVSFYNNEISEKSEIFDDQFSVERPDGSNFTLKIRSTKLEDSAMYFCASSAGIQTQYFGPGTRLLVL.